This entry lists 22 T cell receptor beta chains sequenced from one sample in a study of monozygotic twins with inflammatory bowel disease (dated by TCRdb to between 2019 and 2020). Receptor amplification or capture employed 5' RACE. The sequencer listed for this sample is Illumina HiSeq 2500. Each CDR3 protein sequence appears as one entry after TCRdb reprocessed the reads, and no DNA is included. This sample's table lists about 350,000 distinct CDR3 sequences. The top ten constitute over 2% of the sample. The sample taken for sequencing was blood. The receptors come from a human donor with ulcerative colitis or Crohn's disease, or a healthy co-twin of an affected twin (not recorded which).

The CDR3 loop is CSAPITGTEAFF. V usage is TRBV20-1 and J usage is TRBJ1-1; the TRBD1 assignment by TCRdb is unverifiable without DNA. Germline V gene sequence: CDR1 DFQATT, CDR2 SNEGSKA (reference sequence). The CDR3 length is 12 residues.

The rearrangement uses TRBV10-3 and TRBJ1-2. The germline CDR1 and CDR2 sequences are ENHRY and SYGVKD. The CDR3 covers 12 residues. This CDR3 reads CAIRQESYSYTF.

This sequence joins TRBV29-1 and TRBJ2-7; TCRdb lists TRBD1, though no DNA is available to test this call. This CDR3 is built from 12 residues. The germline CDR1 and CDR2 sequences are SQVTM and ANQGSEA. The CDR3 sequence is CSAGGRDYEQYF.

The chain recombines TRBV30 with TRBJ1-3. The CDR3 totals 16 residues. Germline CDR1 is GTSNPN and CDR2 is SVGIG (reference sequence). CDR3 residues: CAWRSGLLSTGNTIYF.

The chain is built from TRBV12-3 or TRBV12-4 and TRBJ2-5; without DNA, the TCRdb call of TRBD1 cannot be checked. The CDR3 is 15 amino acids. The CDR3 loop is CASTTAGTGVETQYF.

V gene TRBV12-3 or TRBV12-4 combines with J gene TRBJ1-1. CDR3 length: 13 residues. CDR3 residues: CASSSDWSTEAFF.

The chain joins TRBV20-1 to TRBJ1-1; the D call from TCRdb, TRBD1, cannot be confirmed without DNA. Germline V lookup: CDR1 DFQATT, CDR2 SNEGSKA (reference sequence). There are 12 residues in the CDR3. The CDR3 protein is CSALTGETEAFF.

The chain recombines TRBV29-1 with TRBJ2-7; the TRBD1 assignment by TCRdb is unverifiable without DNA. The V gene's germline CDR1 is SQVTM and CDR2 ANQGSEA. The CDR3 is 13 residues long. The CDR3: CSVEDSGPREQYF.

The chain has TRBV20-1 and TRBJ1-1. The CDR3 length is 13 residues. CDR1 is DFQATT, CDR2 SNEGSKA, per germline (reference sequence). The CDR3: CSARVGWITEAFF.

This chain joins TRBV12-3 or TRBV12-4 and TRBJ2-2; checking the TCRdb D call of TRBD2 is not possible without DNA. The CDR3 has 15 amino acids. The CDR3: CASSRGGFNTGELFF.

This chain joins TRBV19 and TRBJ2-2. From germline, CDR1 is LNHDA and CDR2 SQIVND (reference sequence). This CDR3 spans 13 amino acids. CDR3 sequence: CASLTQNTGELFF.

CDR3: CASSWFSTGELFF. J is TRBJ2-2 and V is TRBV6-5. The CDR3 is 13 residues long. CDR1 is MNHEY and CDR2 is SVGAGI in the germline V gene.

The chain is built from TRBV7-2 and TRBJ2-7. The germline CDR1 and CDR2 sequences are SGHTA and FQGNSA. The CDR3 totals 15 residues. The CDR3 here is CASSPRVGGTYEQYF.

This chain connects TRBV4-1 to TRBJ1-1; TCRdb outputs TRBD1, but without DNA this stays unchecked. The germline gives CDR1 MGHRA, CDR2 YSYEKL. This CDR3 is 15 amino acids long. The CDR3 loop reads CASSFTGGARTEAFF.

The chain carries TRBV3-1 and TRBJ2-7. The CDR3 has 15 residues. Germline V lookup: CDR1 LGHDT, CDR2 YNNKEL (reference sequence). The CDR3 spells CASSQNPGAFYEQYF.

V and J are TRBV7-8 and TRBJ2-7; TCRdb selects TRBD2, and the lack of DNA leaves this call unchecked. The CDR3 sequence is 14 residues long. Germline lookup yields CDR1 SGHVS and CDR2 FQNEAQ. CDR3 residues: CASSGSGGPYEQYF.

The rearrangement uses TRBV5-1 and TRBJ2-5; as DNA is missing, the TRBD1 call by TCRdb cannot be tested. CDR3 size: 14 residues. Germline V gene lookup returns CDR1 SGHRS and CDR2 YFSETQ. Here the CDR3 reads CASSREAGTETQYF. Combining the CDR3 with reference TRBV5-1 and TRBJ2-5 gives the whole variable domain KAGVTQTPRYLIKTRGQQVTLSCSPISGHRSVSWYQQTPGQGLQFLFEYFSETQRNKGNFPGRFSGRQFSNSRSEMNVSTLELGDSALYLCASSREAGTETQYFGPGTRLLVL.

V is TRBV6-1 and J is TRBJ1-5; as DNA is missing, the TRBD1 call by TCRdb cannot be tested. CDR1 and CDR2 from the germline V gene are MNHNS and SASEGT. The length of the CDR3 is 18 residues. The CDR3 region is CASSGGTGGVESNQPQHF.

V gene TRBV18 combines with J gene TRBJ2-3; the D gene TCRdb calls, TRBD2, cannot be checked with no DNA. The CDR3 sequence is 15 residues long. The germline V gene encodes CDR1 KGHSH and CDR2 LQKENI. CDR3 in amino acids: CASSPQGGYTDTQYF.

CDR3 sequence: CSVHPGQGSYNEQFF. The chain couples TRBV29-1 to TRBJ2-1; TCRdb indicates TRBD1, and absent DNA this call remains unverified. This CDR3 has 15 amino acids. Germline V lookup: CDR1 SQVTM, CDR2 ANQGSEA.

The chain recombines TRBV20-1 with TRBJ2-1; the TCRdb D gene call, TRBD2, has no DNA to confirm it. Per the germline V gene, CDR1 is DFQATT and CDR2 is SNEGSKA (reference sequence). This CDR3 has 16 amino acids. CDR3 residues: CSAERRGGQFGYEQFF.

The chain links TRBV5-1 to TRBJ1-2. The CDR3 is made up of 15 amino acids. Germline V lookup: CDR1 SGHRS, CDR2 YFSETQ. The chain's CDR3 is CASSLAVSMNYGYTF.